Described below is a single T cell receptor (beta chain) sequence and its context. Trimming cost V 1 base and J 0 bases, with 14 bases left between them. The CDR3 covers 16 residues. Germline CDR1 SGHRS, CDR2 YFSETQ. The table came from immunoSEQ multiplex PCR; TCRdb's copy has only in-frame clones and leaves some out. The sample shows 100,000 to 150,000 clones, roughly 87% of them seen only once. This record comes from a study of control samples from healthy donors and cancer patients. V usage is TRBV5-1 and J usage is TRBJ2-7; D is perhaps TRBD1 (5 bases). The sequenced sample was blood. The receptor's source is a young man in good health. The CDR3 sequence is CASSLIAGPSSYEQYF. The DNA of the CDR3 is TGCGCCAGCAGCTTGATCGCAGGGCCTAGCTCCTACGAGCAGTACTTC.